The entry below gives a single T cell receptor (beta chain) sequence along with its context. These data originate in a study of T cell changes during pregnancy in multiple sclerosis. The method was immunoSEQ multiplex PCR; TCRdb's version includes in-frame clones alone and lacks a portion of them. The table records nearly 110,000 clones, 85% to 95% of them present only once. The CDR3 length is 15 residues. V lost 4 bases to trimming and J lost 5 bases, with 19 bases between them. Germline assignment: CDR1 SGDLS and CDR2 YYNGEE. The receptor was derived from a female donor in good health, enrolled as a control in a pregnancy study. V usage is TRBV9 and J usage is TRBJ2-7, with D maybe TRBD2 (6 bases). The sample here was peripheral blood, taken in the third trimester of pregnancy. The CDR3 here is CASSPARSGPDEQYF. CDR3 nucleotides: TGTGCCAGCAGCCCCGCCCGGAGCGGGCCCGACGAGCAGTACTTC.